One and the same sample provided the 16 T cell receptor beta chains below, sequenced in a study of blood T cell repertoires in COVID-19. Here immunoSEQ multiplex PCR was the method, and the copy in TCRdb shows in-frame clones only, minus some. The sample holds about 250,000 clones, under 90% seen once. The sequencing sample was made of PBMCs or T cells enriched from blood (not recorded which). The receptors stem from a man aged 40-50 years who had recovered from COVID-19.

This clone was seen once. The chain is built from TRBV10-3 and TRBJ2-5; 9 bases align to TRBD2. The CDR3 extends over 16 amino acids. Germline V gene sequence: CDR1 ENHRY, CDR2 SYGVKD. V lost 0 bases to trimming and J lost 5 bases; unmatched junction nucleotides: 7. The CDR3, as DNA: TGTGCCATCAGTGAGTCGGGTAGCGGGAGCGGCGAGACCCAGTACTTC. Translating gives CAISESGSGSGETQYF.

The chain is built from TRBV6-6 and TRBJ2-6; perhaps TRBD2 as D (5 bases). V was shortened by 4 bases and J by 3 bases, with 10 bases between the two germline ends. CDR3 size: 15 residues. Germline V gene data show CDR1 as MNHNY and CDR2 as SVGAGI (reference sequence). The CDR3 sequence: CASSSRGNGANVLTF. The CDR3 nucleotides read TGTGCCAGCAGTTCTAGAGGGAATGGGGCCAACGTCCTGACTTTC.

V usage is TRBV3-1 (or the pseudogene TRBV3-2) and J usage is TRBJ1-3; unclear D gene. Germline V lookup: CDR1 LGHDT, CDR2 YNNKEL (reference sequence). The CDR3 spans 14 residues. V was trimmed by 1 base and J by 3 bases, leaving 7 bases between them. The CDR3 DNA is TGTGCCAGCAGCCAAGGAGGAGGTGGAAACACCATATATTTT. This codes for CASSQGGGGNTIYF.

The CDR3 protein is CSVVPQGTYTEAFF. Here the CDR3 DNA reads TGCAGCGTGGTACCACAGGGGACGTACACTGAAGCTTTCTTT. This sequence joins TRBV29-1 and TRBJ1-1; TRBD1 matches at 7 bases. V lost 6 bases to trimming and J lost 3 bases; unmatched junction nucleotides: 10. In germline, CDR1 is SQVTM, CDR2 ANQGSEA. The length of the CDR3 is 14 residues.

The chain joins TRBV19 to TRBJ1-6; 8 bases are a match to TRBD1. This CDR3 contains 16 residues. Germline V CDR1 and CDR2: LNHDA, SQIVND (reference sequence). V was pared by 8 bases and J by 9 bases, with 15 bases of the junction left unmatched. As DNA, the CDR3 is TGTGCCAGTCGTAATCTCGACAGGGGAGGTGGTTCACCCCTCCACTTT. Its protein is CASRNLDRGGGSPLHF.

V gene TRBV13 combines with J gene TRBJ2-7; TRBD1 matches at 8 bases. CDR3 length equals 14 residues. Germline-derived CDR1 and CDR2 are PRHDT and FYEKMQ (reference sequence). V trimming: 4 bases; J trimming: 7 bases; junction bases outside the gene matches: 9. CDR3 in amino acids: CASSSGDRSLEQYF. In DNA, the CDR3 is TGTGCCAGCAGCTCAGGGGACAGGTCGTTAGAGCAGTACTTC.

V is TRBV7-9 and J is TRBJ1-1; 7 nucleotides match TRBD1. Germline loops: CDR1 SEHNR, CDR2 FQNEAQ (reference sequence). V lost 4 bases to trimming and J lost 5 bases; unmatched junction nucleotides: 7. The CDR3 totals 14 residues. CDR3 protein: CASSSRQGGTEAFF. CDR3 nucleotide sequence: TGTGCCAGCAGCTCGAGACAGGGTGGGACTGAAGCTTTCTTT.

This rearrangement joins TRBV6-5 to TRBJ2-3; 8 bases map to TRBD2. Looked up from germline, CDR1 is MNHEY and CDR2 is SVGAGI. V lost 7 bases, J lost 3 bases, and 9 bases stayed unmatched. CDR3 size: 15 residues. The CDR3, as DNA: TGTGCCAGCATGAGAGCGGGAGTGGGGACAGATACGCAGTATTTT. This codes for CASMRAGVGTDTQYF.

The genes are TRBV5-1 and TRBJ1-2; 12 bases are shared with TRBD1. The germline CDR1 and CDR2 sequences are SGHRS and YFSETQ. V shed 4 bases and J 4 bases; nucleotides not matched to a gene: 5. This CDR3 comprises 15 residues. Here the CDR3 reads CASSGTGGGGYGYTF. In DNA form, the CDR3 reads TGCGCCAGCAGCGGGACAGGGGGCGGTGGCTATGGCTACACCTTC.

The chain links TRBV3-1 (or the pseudogene TRBV3-2) to TRBJ2-5, with TRBD1 identical over 8 bases. The ends lost 10 bases at V and 3 bases at J; junction bases unmatched: 10. The germline gives CDR1 LGHDT, CDR2 YNNKEL (reference sequence). The length of the CDR3 is 14 residues. In DNA, the CDR3 is TGTGCCACCCTCCGGACAGGGATGGAAGAGACCCAGTACTTC. Amino acid sequence: CATLRTGMEETQYF.

CDR3 amino acids: CASSLGSFTDTQYF. The CDR3 coding sequence is TGTGCCAGCAGTTTGGGGAGCTTCACAGATACGCAGTATTTT. The chain recombines TRBV28 with TRBJ2-3, with a weak D call TRBD2 (5 bases). V was pared by 3 bases and J by 2 bases, with 9 bases between. CDR3 length: 14 residues. Germline V gives CDR1 MDHEN, CDR2 SYDVKM.

This chain connects TRBV2 to TRBJ2-7, with 8 bases matching TRBD1. Trimming removed 2 bases from V and 0 bases from J; junction bases left unmatched: 3. Germline V gene sequence: CDR1 SNHLY, CDR2 FYNNEI. The CDR3 is 15 residues long. CDR3 sequence: CASSERTGRSYEQYF. In nucleotides, the CDR3 is TGTGCCAGCAGTGAAAGGACAGGGCGCTCCTACGAGCAGTACTTC.

This chain connects TRBV4-2 to TRBJ1-2; unclear D gene. The germline V gene encodes CDR1 LGHNA and CDR2 YNFKEQ. The V end was cut by 0 bases, the J end by 2 bases, with 10 bases between. This CDR3 region has 15 residues. In DNA, the CDR3 is TGTGCCAGCAGCCAAGATCAGAGGGCGAACTATGGCTACACCTTC. It specifies CASSQDQRANYGYTF.

This clone has just a few counts. This chain joins TRBV12-3 or TRBV12-4 and TRBJ2-3, with D tentatively TRBD1 (5 bases). Trimming removed 5 bases at V and 5 bases at J, with 11 bases between. This CDR3 contains 13 residues. Here the CDR3 reads CASSPKTGDTQYF. CDR3 DNA: TGTGCCAGCAGTCCTAAAACAGGAGATACGCAGTATTTT.

The chain carries TRBV5-1 and TRBJ2-7; 8 bases align to TRBD1. From germline, CDR1 is SGHRS and CDR2 YFSETQ. The CDR3 runs to 13 residues. The ends lost 3 bases at V and 3 bases at J; junction bases unmatched: 2. CDR3 sequence reads: CASSYDRGYEQYF. The CDR3 nucleotides are TGCGCCAGCAGCTATGACAGGGGCTACGAGCAGTACTTC.

The V gene is TRBV29-1, the J gene TRBJ1-1; no clear D gene. Germline V gene data show CDR1 as SQVTM and CDR2 as ANQGSEA. The V end lost 4 bases, the J end lost 0 bases, and 9 bases lay between the germline ends. This CDR3 is 13 amino acids long. CDR3 DNA sequence: TGCAGCGTTGTAGACACTCTGAACACTGAAGCTTTCTTT. Amino acids: CSVVDTLNTEAFF. Full variable domain (remainder filled in from reference TRBV29-1 and TRBJ1-1): SAVISQKPSRDICQRGTSLTIQCQVDSQVTMMFWYRQQPGQSLTLIATANQGSEATYESGFVIDKFPISRPNLTFSTLTVSNMSPEDSSIYLCSVVDTLNTEAFFGQGTRLTVV.